This T cell receptor beta chain was profiled in a study of blood T cell repertoires in COVID-19. At the level of the study: T cells, B-cell-depleted T cells, or PBMCs supplied cDNA or gDNA.

Trimming at V came to 5 bases and at J to 1 base, leaving 11 bases not matched to a gene. CDR3 size: 17 residues. Germline lookup yields CDR1 MNHNY and CDR2 SVGAGI (reference sequence). Participants were placed into cohorts based on the clinical history they reported. Recovered status in Cohort 3 required two negative PCRs, clearance, or symptom resolution. Original processing methods: Nucleated cell counts were estimated from reference gene primer amplification. Sequencing was performed with immunoSEQ multiplex PCR; in TCRdb, only in-frame clones are kept and a portion is missing. V and J calls plus clone size are reproduced from that table; the DNA served to infer D and trimming. The table records 150,000 or so clones, about 75% of them present only once.

This sequence was found in a woman between 45 and 60 years old who had recovered from COVID-19. The chain employs TRBV6-6 and TRBJ1-5; TRBD1 aligns across 7 bases. Sequencing input: PBMCs or T cells enriched from blood (not recorded which). The CDR3 protein is CASSRDSGMRSNQPQHF. CDR3 in DNA: TGTGCCAGCAGTCGGGACAGCGGTATGAGGAGCAATCAGCCCCAGCATTTT.